Below are 29 T cell receptor beta chains sequenced from a single sample in a study of cytomegalovirus exposure and HLA in healthy donors. It was with 60 Vbeta and 13 Jbeta primers that the PCR ran. Sequencing used immunoSEQ multiplex PCR; TCRdb keeps in-frame clones, though not all of them. The sample lists roughly 150,000 clones, more than 60% occurring once. The specimen sequenced was PBMCs. These receptors were obtained from a man aged 25 to 40 in good health and CMV-seropositive.

This rearrangement joins TRBV11-3 to TRBJ2-7, with a tentative D call TRBD1 (6 bases). CDR3 length: 13 amino acids. Germline CDR1 and CDR2: SGHNT and YENEEA. Trimming left V 8 bases short and J 3 bases short, with 14 bases between. The DNA for the CDR3 is TGTGCCAGCCGCCTCCAGGACAGCTACGAGCAGTACTTC. It yields the protein CASRLQDSYEQYF.

V and J are TRBV28 and TRBJ1-4; D is unclear. Trimming cost V 6 bases and J 3 bases, with 20 bases left between them. CDR3 length equals 17 residues. Germline V gene lookup returns CDR1 MDHEN and CDR2 SYDVKM. The chain's CDR3 is CASSGEGSISANEKLFF. CDR3 bases: TGTGCCAGCAGCGGCGAGGGTTCTATTTCAGCTAATGAAAAACTGTTTTTT. Variable domain in full (rest from reference TRBV28 and TRBJ1-4): DVKVTQSSRYLVKRTGEKVFLECVQDMDHENMFWYRQDPGLGLRLIYFSYDVKMKEKGDIPEGYSVSREKKERFSLILESASTNQTSMYLCASSGEGSISANEKLFFGSGTQLSVL.

The chain is built from TRBV7-9 and TRBJ2-2; TRBD1 aligns across 7 bases. Germline loops: CDR1 SEHNR, CDR2 FQNEAQ (reference sequence). The CDR3 is made up of 14 amino acids. Germline trimming cut 3 bases from V and 6 bases from J; bases unmatched to any gene: 4. The DNA for the CDR3 is TGTGCCAGCAGCTTCGAGGGGGCAGCCGGGGAGCTGTTTTTT. Translating it yields CASSFEGAAGELFF.

This clone is a singleton in its sample. V is TRBV18 and J is TRBJ2-3; TRBD2 agrees at 7 bases. The germline V gene encodes CDR1 KGHSH and CDR2 LQKENI. This CDR3 comprises 16 residues. V dropped 3 bases and J dropped 1; count of bases not matched to a gene: 7. As DNA, the CDR3 is TGTGCCAGCTCACCGAGTATGGCGGGAGGCACAGATACGCAGTATTTT. It translates to CASSPSMAGGTDTQYF.

The chain links TRBV4-1 to TRBJ1-2; D remains unclear. V lost 0 bases, J lost 8 bases, and 19 bases lay in between. The CDR3 spans 16 residues. Germline V gives CDR1 MGHRA, CDR2 YSYEKL. CDR3 DNA: TGCGCCAGCAGCCAAGATTCGGGGTTAAGGGTGGGAGGCTACACCTTC. Translation: CASSQDSGLRVGGYTF.

This clone was detected only once. The V and J genes are TRBV6-5 and TRBJ1-3, with 9 bases lining up with TRBD1. Germline values: CDR1 MNHEY, CDR2 SVGAGI. Trimming removed 5 bases from V and 3 bases from J; junction bases left unmatched: 2. This CDR3 has 14 amino acids. The CDR3 loop is CASSEGQGGNTIYF. CDR3 in DNA: TGTGCCAGCAGTGAGGGACAGGGTGGAAACACCATATATTTT.

The chain employs TRBV5-1 and TRBJ1-2; perhaps TRBD1 as D (6 bases). The CDR3 is 15 amino acids. Germline lookup yields CDR1 SGHRS and CDR2 YFSETQ. Between the trimmed V and J ends, which lost 4 bases and 3 bases, there was a span of 16 bases. The CDR3 sequence: CASSPAGGQDYGYTF. CDR3 nucleotides: TGCGCCAGCAGCCCTGCCGGGGGGCAGGACTATGGCTACACCTTC.

The J gene is TRBJ2-3, the V gene TRBV7-2, with 8 bases identical to TRBD1. The CDR3 is 13 amino acids. J was trimmed by 5 bases and V by 5 bases; bases with no gene match: 3. The germline V gene has CDR1 SGHTA and CDR2 FQGNSA. CDR3 loop: CASSPDRGDTQYF. In nucleotides, the CDR3 is TGTGCCAGCAGCCCAGACAGGGGAGATACGCAGTATTTT.

This chain joins TRBV5-6 and TRBJ2-5; TRBD2 matches at 9 bases. The V gene end was trimmed by 0 bases and the J gene end by 5 bases; junction bases not matched to a gene: 5. The CDR3 has 15 amino acids. CDR1 is SGHDT and CDR2 is YYEEEE in the germline V gene. The DNA for the CDR3 is TGTGCCAGCAGCTTGGGGGGACTAGCTTCTGAGACCCAGTACTTC. Translating it yields CASSLGGLASETQYF.

The chain has TRBV28 and TRBJ2-4, with D possibly TRBD2 on 5 matching bases. Per the germline V gene, CDR1 is MDHEN and CDR2 is SYDVKM. There are 16 residues in the CDR3. V was clipped by 5 bases and J by 1 base, with 15 bases between them. The CDR3 loop is CASSIEAGGAKNIQYF. The CDR3, as DNA: TGTGCCAGCAGTATCGAGGCCGGCGGGGCCAAAAACATTCAGTACTTC.

This sequence joins TRBV9 and TRBJ1-6, with 7 bases matching TRBD1. Per germline, CDR1 SGDLS and CDR2 YYNGEE. Trimming removed 5 bases from V and 9 bases from J; junction bases left unmatched: 8. This CDR3 region has 14 residues. DNA of the CDR3: TGTGCCAGCAGTCCTAGACAGGGTCGTTCACCCCTCCACTTT. Translated, it gives CASSPRQGRSPLHF.

This clone was detected only once. V and J are TRBV19 and TRBJ1-5, with unresolved D. V lost 3 bases and J lost 1, with 19 bases in between. This CDR3 is 18 amino acids long. The germline CDR1 and CDR2 sequences are LNHDA and SQIVND (reference sequence). CDR3 sequence (DNA): TGTGCCAGTAGTATGGGAGGTGTGGTATTGGGGAGCAATCAGCCCCAGCATTTT. This gives the protein CASSMGGVVLGSNQPQHF.

This clone was recorded a few times. The chain joins TRBV19 to TRBJ1-2; D might be TRBD1 (5 bases). The CDR3 is 14 residues long. The V end lost 10 bases, the J end lost 0 bases, and 15 bases lay between the germline ends. CDR1 is LNHDA and CDR2 is SQIVND in the germline V gene (reference sequence). CDR3 protein: CATMSEGANYGYTF. In DNA form, the CDR3 reads TGTGCCACCATGTCGGAAGGGGCTAACTATGGCTACACCTTC.

This clone was recorded only once. The V and J genes are TRBV5-5 and TRBJ2-1, with TRBD2 matching over 10 bases. CDR3 length: 16 amino acids. The germline gives CDR1 SGHKS, CDR2 YYEKEE (reference sequence). Germline trimming cut 3 bases from V and 6 bases from J; bases unmatched to any gene: 9. CDR3 nucleotides: TGTGCCAGCAGCTGGAAATCCAGGACTAGCGGCAATGAGCAGTTCTTC. Amino acid sequence: CASSWKSRTSGNEQFF.

This clone was detected a few times. The chain combines TRBV27 with TRBJ2-1, with D possibly matching TRBD2 (6 bases). This CDR3 has 17 amino acids. CDR1 is MNHEY and CDR2 is SMNVEV in the germline V gene (reference sequence). V was pared by 0 bases and J by 8 bases, with 20 bases between. The CDR3 is CASSLSTRYHTNDEQFF. The CDR3 DNA is TGTGCCAGCAGTTTATCGACTAGATACCACACTAACGATGAGCAGTTCTTC.

CDR3 DNA sequence: TGTGCCAGCAGCTCCCTCGGGACAGGGGCGTTGGGTAGCGGGAGGAATGAGCAGTTCTTC. Its protein product is CASSSLGTGALGSGRNEQFF. The J gene is TRBJ2-1, the V gene TRBV9, with D perhaps given as TRBD1 or TRBD2 (10 bases each). Trimming cost V 4 bases and J 7 bases, with 33 bases left between them. This CDR3 has 20 amino acids. CDR1 is SGDLS, CDR2 YYNGEE, per germline.

The chain couples TRBV4-2 to TRBJ2-7, with 8 bases fitting TRBD1. Germline V gene data show CDR1 as LGHNA and CDR2 as YNFKEQ. The V segment lost 1 base and the J segment 1 base; nucleotides outside the gene matches: 6. This CDR3 has 16 residues. The CDR3 nucleotides read TGTGCCAGCAGCCAAGGACAGGGGACTGGGTCCTACGAGCAGTACTTC. Residues: CASSQGQGTGSYEQYF.

The CDR3 loop is CASSPRGMAYGYTF. CDR3 bases: TGTGCCAGCAGCCCCAGGGGGATGGCCTATGGCTACACCTTC. The chain combines TRBV4-2 with TRBJ1-2; 7 bases align to TRBD1. The CDR3 sequence is 14 residues long. With 4 bases clipped from V and 4 bases from J, the junction kept 6 bases outside the gene matches. Per the germline V gene, CDR1 is LGHNA and CDR2 is YNFKEQ.

The chain uses TRBV7-6 and TRBJ1-3; no definite D call. Germline assignment: CDR1 SGHVS and CDR2 FNYEAQ. V lost 4 bases and J 0 bases, leaving 10 bases between the germline ends. This CDR3 is 15 amino acids long. For the CDR3, the DNA is TGTGCCAGCAGCTCAATGGGAGTCTCTGGAAACACCATATATTTT. Its protein product is CASSSMGVSGNTIYF.

The rearrangement uses TRBV6-6 and TRBJ1-5, with D possibly being TRBD1 (6 bases). Trimming removed 3 bases from V and 5 bases from J, with 8 bases in between. The length of the CDR3 is 13 residues. CDR1 MNHNY and CDR2 SVGAGI come from the germline V gene (reference sequence). The CDR3 DNA reads as TGTGCCAGCAGTTATGGGGGCTATCAGCCCCAGCATTTT. It encodes CASSYGGYQPQHF.

The chain's CDR3 is CASSRSSGRDEQYF. As DNA, the CDR3 is TGTGCCAGCTCACGTTCTAGCGGGAGGGACGAGCAGTACTTC. This chain connects TRBV18 to TRBJ2-7, with TRBD2 identical over 12 bases. The V gene's germline CDR1 is KGHSH and CDR2 LQKENI. CDR3 length: 14 amino acids. V lost 4 bases to trimming and J lost 5 bases; unmatched junction nucleotides: 3.

The chain is built from TRBV5-1 and TRBJ1-1, with 11 bases that match TRBD1. Germline V lookup: CDR1 SGHRS, CDR2 YFSETQ. Trimming removed 1 base from V and 2 bases from J; junction bases left unmatched: 1. The CDR3 loop spans 15 amino acids. The CDR3 nucleotides are TGCGCCAGCAGCTTGTGGACAGGGGGCAACACTGAAGCTTTCTTT. The encoded protein is CASSLWTGGNTEAFF.

The chain uses TRBV6-1 and TRBJ2-2; TRBD2 aligns across 8 bases. V shed 8 bases and J 8 bases; nucleotides not matched to a gene: 13. Per the germline V gene, CDR1 is MNHNS and CDR2 is SASEGT. The CDR3 runs 15 residues. The CDR3 here is CASLGLSGSSGELFF. As DNA, the CDR3 is TGTGCCAGCCTTGGACTCAGCGGGAGTAGTGGGGAGCTGTTTTTT.

The J gene is TRBJ2-3, the V gene TRBV5-1; D possibly corresponds to TRBD1 (6 bases). Trimming removed 0 bases at V and 6 bases at J, with 20 bases between. The CDR3 is 17 residues long. In germline, CDR1 is SGHRS, CDR2 YFSETQ. Here the CDR3 DNA reads TGCGCCAGCAGCTTGGCCGTCGCAGGGGTCGGAACCGATACGCAGTATTTT. Translated, it gives CASSLAVAGVGTDTQYF. The variable domain in full, with the rest retrieved from reference TRBV5-1 and TRBJ2-3, is KAGVTQTPRYLIKTRGQQVTLSCSPISGHRSVSWYQQTPGQGLQFLFEYFSETQRNKGNFPGRFSGRQFSNSRSEMNVSTLELGDSALYLCASSLAVAGVGTDTQYFGPGTRLTVL.

The V gene is TRBV5-4, the J gene TRBJ2-1; 9 nucleotides match TRBD2. Germline assignment: CDR1 SGHNT and CDR2 YYREEE (reference sequence). The CDR3 loop spans 15 amino acids. V dropped 6 bases and J dropped 8; count of bases not matched to a gene: 12. The CDR3 reads CASTLRSGRGDEQFF. Here the CDR3 DNA reads TGTGCCAGCACCCTTCGTAGCGGGAGAGGGGATGAGCAGTTCTTC.

CDR3 bases: TGCGCCAGCAGCTTACCGGGACAGCTGTACTTC. Translation gives CASSLPGQLYF. The chain joins TRBV5-1 to TRBJ2-7, with 7 bases matching TRBD1. In germline, CDR1 is SGHRS, CDR2 YFSETQ. V dropped 2 bases and J dropped 12; count of bases not matched to a gene: 5. CDR3 length equals 11 residues.

The chain joins TRBV7-9 to TRBJ1-2; 9 bases match TRBD1. The CDR3 has 15 amino acids. The V and J ends lost 5 bases and 4 bases, in that order; junction bases with no gene match: 8. CDR1 and CDR2 from the germline V gene are SEHNR and FQNEAQ (reference sequence). CDR3 bases: TGTGCCAGCAGCGGGCGGACAGGGGCGCCCTATGGCTACACCTTC. Encoded protein: CASSGRTGAPYGYTF.

J is TRBJ2-1 and V is TRBV11-2; D unresolved. The germline gives CDR1 SGHAT, CDR2 FQNNGV. This CDR3 region has 13 residues. The germline V and J ends were trimmed by 0 bases and 7 bases, with 7 bases remaining between them. The CDR3 sequence: CASSLEGRNEQFF. The CDR3, as DNA: TGTGCCAGCAGCTTAGAGGGCAGGAATGAGCAGTTCTTC.

This sequence joins TRBV5-1 and TRBJ2-7; maybe TRBD1 (5 bases). Trimming cost V 2 bases and J 0 bases, with 12 bases left between them. There are 15 residues in the CDR3. CDR1 and CDR2 from the germline V gene are SGHRS and YFSETQ. In DNA, the CDR3 is TGCGCCAGCAGCTTAACTACAGGAAACTCCTACGAGCAGTACTTC. This gives the protein CASSLTTGNSYEQYF.